This TCR beta chain was recovered during a study of Graves' ophthalmopathy and Graves' hyperthyroidism. Whole-study context: The blood sample was drawn at first diagnosis and before any treatment. Regarding the study as a whole: Ophthalmopathy progression was predicted by the model at less than 71% sensitivity and less than 75% specificity. Discriminating ophthalmopathy from stable hyperthyroidism, a 13-signature model attained a sensitivity of 85% to 90% and a specificity of roughly 81%.

Amplifying from RNA transcripts, the study obtained TCR beta CDR3 regions. The library came from an HTBI-primed first-round RT-PCR and a second-round multiplex PCR. TCRdb called the multiplex PCR reads again in MiXCR, with one record for every CDR3 protein. The sample has some 370,000 distinct CDR3 sequences, roughly a sixth seen once. This clonotype was detected only a few times. Antigen specificity is unknown. The V end was cut by 6 bases, the J end by 3 bases, with 15 bases between. This CDR3 contains 14 residues. From germline, CDR1 is SQVTM and CDR2 ANQGSEA. Sequencing was done on a sample of peripheral blood. This TCR came from an adult woman with stable Graves' hyperthyroidism. This chain uses TRBV29-1 with TRBJ1-5, with D possibly being TRBD1 (6 bases). CDR3 bases: TGCAGCGTGAGGGGGGCAGACCTCAATCAGCCCCAGCATTTT. As protein: CSVRGADLNQPQHF.